Following are 23 T cell receptor beta chains from one sample sequenced in a study of post-analysis software for immune sequencing data. Findings and caveats of the study: Among five TRBV segments more frequent in patients than controls were TRBV5-6, TRBV5-1 and TRBV20-1.

Unique molecular identifiers featured in each of the TCR beta cDNA libraries. TCRdb reprocessed the PCR reads with MiXCR, giving one entry per CDR3 protein. Among about 200,000 distinct CDR3 sequences listed, approximately 28% were seen once. Antigen specificity for these receptors is unknown. Sequencing was performed on blood. These receptors were taken from a girl younger than 18 with multiple sclerosis.

This clonotype was seen repeatedly, ten times or more. The gene calls are TRBV29-1 and TRBJ1-1; D gene uncertain. The CDR3 is 11 amino acids. The ends were cut back, 7 bases at V and 10 bases at J, with 16 bases in the middle. CDR1 and CDR2 from the germline V gene are SQVTM and ANQGSEA. The CDR3 sequence is CSANKAAGAFF. DNA for the CDR3: TGCAGCGCCAATAAGGCCGCCGGAGCTTTCTTT.

As for this clonotype: A clone one base away is much larger, so this may be a read error. This chain uses TRBV29-1 with TRBJ1-2, with D tentatively TRBD1 (6 bases). From germline, CDR1 is SQVTM and CDR2 ANQGSEA. The CDR3 has 13 residues. Deletions cut 3 bases from V and 8 bases from J, with 16 bases between. This CDR3 reads CSVDQIGGLGYTF. The DNA for the CDR3 is TGCAGCGTTGATCAGATAGGGGGTTTAGGCTACACCTTC.

With respect to this clonotype: A much larger clone sits a single nucleotide away, making a read error possible. J is TRBJ2-1 and V is TRBV6-1; D possibly uses TRBD1 or TRBD2 (5 bases each). The CDR3 consists of 12 residues. Germline CDR1 is MNHNS and CDR2 is SASEGT. The CDR3 nucleotides read TGTGCCGGCAGCCCATCCGGGACCCCGCAGTTCTTC. Amino acid sequence: CAGSPSGTPQFF.

The rearrangement joins TRBV5-1 to TRBJ1-2; weak D call: TRBD1 (5 bases). V shed 4 bases and J shed 4 bases, with 17 bases lying between them. Germline V gene sequence: CDR1 SGHRS, CDR2 YFSETQ. The CDR3 extends over 15 amino acids. The CDR3 DNA reads as TGCGCCAGCAGCCCTACCATCGGGACGAGCTATGGCTACACCTTC. It is translated as CASSPTIGTSYGYTF.

At least ten counts were recorded for this clonotype. CDR3: CATSRNQGQNYGYTF. The CDR3 bases are TGTGCCACCAGCAGAAACCAGGGACAGAACTATGGCTACACCTTC. This chain joins TRBV15 and TRBJ1-2; the match to TRBD1 covers 7 bases. J gave up 2 bases and V 2 bases, and 5 bases lay outside the gene matches. The length of the CDR3 is 15 residues. The germline CDR1 and CDR2 sequences are LNHNV and YYDKDF (reference sequence). Full variable domain (rest looked up from reference TRBV15 and TRBJ1-2): DAMVIQNPRYQVTQFGKPVTLSCSQTLNHNVMYWYQQKSSQAPKLLFHYYDKDFNNEADTPDNFQSRRPNTSFCFLDIRSPGLGDTAMYLCATSRNQGQNYGYTFGSGTRLTVV.

The genes are TRBV7-9 and TRBJ2-1; 9 bases are a match to TRBD1. Germline V gives CDR1 SEHNR, CDR2 FQNEAQ (reference sequence). The V segment lost 5 bases and the J segment 2 bases; nucleotides outside the gene matches: 7. The CDR3 runs 16 residues. CDR3 sequence: CASSPRQGETYNEQFF. The DNA for the CDR3 is TGTGCCAGCAGCCCAAGACAGGGGGAGACCTACAATGAGCAGTTCTTC.

The sample holds a few counts of this clonotype. V gene TRBV5-1 combines with J gene TRBJ2-6; D call uncertain. Germline CDR1 SGHRS, CDR2 YFSETQ. V shed 0 bases and J shed 0 bases, with 16 bases lying between them. The CDR3 consists of 19 residues. CDR3 protein: CASSLGPDGFNSGANVLTF. The CDR3 bases are TGCGCCAGCAGCTTGGGGCCGGACGGTTTCAACTCTGGGGCCAACGTCCTGACTTTC.

There are many counts of this clonotype. V and J are TRBV7-6 and TRBJ2-7; D is perhaps TRBD1 (5 bases). V was pared by 1 base and J by 3 bases, with 10 bases between. The CDR3 loop spans 14 amino acids. Germline V lookup: CDR1 SGHVS, CDR2 FNYEAQ. The CDR3 nucleotides are TGTGCCAGCAGCTTAGGTTGGCAGGGCTACGAGCAGTACTTC. Amino acids: CASSLGWQGYEQYF.

This clonotype was recorded many times. CDR3 sequence reads: CSVIPSSYNEQFF. The CDR3 DNA reads as TGCAGCGTTATTCCTAGCTCCTACAATGAGCAGTTCTTC. V gene TRBV29-1 combines with J gene TRBJ2-1; D remains unclear. The CDR3 length is 13 residues. CDR1 SQVTM and CDR2 ANQGSEA come from the germline V gene. V was shortened by 5 bases and J by 0 bases, with 8 bases between the two germline ends.

V usage is TRBV7-8 and J usage is TRBJ2-7; maybe TRBD2 (5 bases). Trimming removed 5 bases from V and 0 bases from J, with 17 bases in between. This CDR3 region has 16 residues. Per the germline V gene, CDR1 is SGHVS and CDR2 is FQNEAQ. The CDR3 nucleotides read TGTGCCAGCAGCCTCCTCTCCGGGATAAGCTCCTACGAGCAGTACTTC. This sequence encodes CASSLLSGISSYEQYF.

The CDR3 spells CASSLAPGLAGTYEQFF. CDR3 in DNA: TGCGCCAGCAGCTTGGCTCCGGGACTAGCGGGAACTTACGAGCAGTTCTTC. The V call is TRBV5-1, the J call TRBJ2-1; 13 nucleotides match TRBD2. From germline, CDR1 is SGHRS and CDR2 YFSETQ. The V segment lost 0 bases and the J segment 10 bases; nucleotides outside the gene matches: 10. The CDR3 has 17 residues.

The table lists this clonotype with many counts. The CDR3 loop reads CASSRGTSGGIETQYF. DNA for the CDR3: TGCGCCAGCAGCCGAGGGACTAGCGGGGGGATAGAGACCCAGTACTTC. The chain is built from TRBV4-1 and TRBJ2-5; 15 bases agree with TRBD2. Trimming cost V 4 bases and J 4 bases; bases outside gene matches: 4. Germline V lookup: CDR1 MGHRA, CDR2 YSYEKL. The CDR3 sequence is 16 residues long.

J is TRBJ2-7 and V is TRBV3-1, with D possibly being TRBD1 (6 bases). Germline CDR1 reads LGHDT; CDR2 reads YNNKEL (reference sequence). CDR3 length: 15 residues. V was clipped by 0 bases and J by 2 bases, with 11 bases between them. The CDR3 is CASSQERRGPYEQYF. In nucleotides, the CDR3 is TGTGCCAGCAGCCAAGAGCGCAGGGGCCCCTACGAGCAGTACTTC.

The table lists this clonotype with many counts. This chain joins TRBV5-1 and TRBJ2-7; 7 bases are shared with TRBD2. This CDR3 has 16 residues. Germline trimming cut 10 bases from V and 6 bases from J; bases unmatched to any gene: 22. The germline V gene encodes CDR1 SGHRS and CDR2 YFSETQ. CDR3 residues: CAEQVSGGVHDGEQYF. The DNA of the CDR3 is TGCGCCGAACAGGTTTCGGGGGGAGTCCACGACGGCGAGCAGTACTTC.

This chain links TRBV10-1 with TRBJ2-1, with a tentative D call TRBD2 (6 bases). Germline values: CDR1 WNHNN, CDR2 SYGVQD (reference sequence). There are 12 residues in the CDR3. V was pared by 8 bases and J by 9 bases, with 14 bases between. As DNA, the CDR3 is TGCGCCAGCGGGAGGATAGGTACTGAGCAGTTCTTC. Translating it yields CASGRIGTEQFF.

This chain uses TRBV6-5 with TRBJ1-1, with D perhaps matching TRBD1 (6 bases). The V gene lost 4 bases and the J gene lost 1 base, with 19 bases spanning the gap. CDR3 size: 17 residues. Germline-derived CDR1 and CDR2 are MNHEY and SVGAGI. In DNA, the CDR3 is TGTGCCAGCAGTTGGGTCGGGGCAGGGGAGGAGAACACTGAAGCTTTCTTT. Its translation is CASSWVGAGEENTEAFF.

The CDR3 nucleotides read TGCAGTGCTAGAGATTTGTCAATGAGCACAGATACGCAGTATTTT. Residues: CSARDLSMSTDTQYF. V usage is TRBV20-1 and J usage is TRBJ2-3; no clear D. The CDR3 has 15 residues. Germline CDR1 reads DFQATT; CDR2 reads SNEGSKA (reference sequence). V lost 0 bases and J 0 bases, leaving 10 bases between the germline ends.

The chain recombines TRBV4-1 with TRBJ1-5; possible D gene TRBD1, 5 bases. V lost 2 bases and J lost 0, with 11 bases in between. CDR1 and CDR2 (germline): MGHRA, YSYEKL. This CDR3 has 16 amino acids. CDR3 amino acids: CASSQQTAYSNQPQHF. In DNA form, the CDR3 reads TGCGCCAGCAGCCAACAGACAGCTTATAGCAATCAGCCCCAGCATTTT.

The chain links TRBV5-1 to TRBJ1-1; D remains ambiguous. Trimming stripped 4 bases from V and 1 base from J, with 8 bases between. The CDR3 covers 13 residues. Germline values: CDR1 SGHRS, CDR2 YFSETQ. CDR3 bases: TGCGCCAGCAGCACGAATACGAACACTGAAGCTTTCTTT. Translating gives CASSTNTNTEAFF.

This clonotype was seen repeatedly, ten times or more. This chain joins TRBV6-1 and TRBJ2-1; D is perhaps TRBD1 or TRBD2 (6 bases each). The CDR3 runs to 14 residues. Trimming took off 4 bases at V and 8 bases at J, with 15 bases between the two ends. Germline lookup yields CDR1 MNHNS and CDR2 SASEGT. The CDR3 spells CASSGRGGPDEQFF. The CDR3 nucleotides are TGTGCCAGCAGTGGACGAGGGGGGCCGGATGAGCAGTTCTTC.

V and J are TRBV5-4 and TRBJ2-7; 11 bases match TRBD1. Germline V gene lookup returns CDR1 SGHNT and CDR2 YYREEE (reference sequence). V lost 1 base to trimming and J lost 7 bases; unmatched junction nucleotides: 10. The length of the CDR3 is 16 residues. The DNA of the CDR3 is TGTGCCAGCAGCTTGCGGACAGGGGGCCCCATCGATGAGCAGTACTTC. This gives the protein CASSLRTGGPIDEQYF.

This clonotype was counted many times. This chain uses TRBV7-9 with TRBJ2-5; TRBD1 matches 9 bases. The V and J ends lost 5 bases and 11 bases, in that order; junction bases with no gene match: 6. This CDR3 is 12 amino acids long. The germline CDR1 and CDR2 sequences are SEHNR and FQNEAQ (reference sequence). The DNA of the CDR3 is TGTGCCAGCAGCCGGACAGGGGAGGAGCAGTACTTC. Translation gives CASSRTGEEQYF.

The count of this clonotype is one. A read error may explain this, as a much larger clone is one base away. The chain combines TRBV14 with TRBJ2-1, with D hard to call. This CDR3 has 17 residues. The germline V gene has CDR1 SGHDN and CDR2 FVKESK. As DNA, the CDR3 is TGTGCCAGCAGCCAATTATCCCCTGAACATCTCTACGATGAGCAGTTCTTC. This encodes CASSQLSPEHLYDEQFF.